This T cell receptor beta chain was captured in a study of blood T cell repertoires in COVID-19. CDR1 SGHRS and CDR2 YFSETQ come from the germline V gene. J lost 1 base, V lost 4 bases, and 5 bases had no gene match. CDR3 length: 14 residues. Profiled with immunoSEQ multiplex PCR; TCRdb holds only in-frame clones, not every one. This sample carries 250,000 to 350,000 clones, roughly 83% of them seen once, and the ten largest clones take more than 1.1%. The sequence was collected from a human donor with COVID-19, enrolled during active disease. The donor label of this sample is uncertain. The sequencing sample was made of peripheral blood. The chain combines TRBV5-1 with TRBJ2-7, with 7 nucleotides matching TRBD1. The CDR3 sequence is CASSPRDRSYEQYF. CDR3 coding DNA: TGCGCCAGCAGCCCAAGGGACAGATCCTACGAGCAGTACTTC.